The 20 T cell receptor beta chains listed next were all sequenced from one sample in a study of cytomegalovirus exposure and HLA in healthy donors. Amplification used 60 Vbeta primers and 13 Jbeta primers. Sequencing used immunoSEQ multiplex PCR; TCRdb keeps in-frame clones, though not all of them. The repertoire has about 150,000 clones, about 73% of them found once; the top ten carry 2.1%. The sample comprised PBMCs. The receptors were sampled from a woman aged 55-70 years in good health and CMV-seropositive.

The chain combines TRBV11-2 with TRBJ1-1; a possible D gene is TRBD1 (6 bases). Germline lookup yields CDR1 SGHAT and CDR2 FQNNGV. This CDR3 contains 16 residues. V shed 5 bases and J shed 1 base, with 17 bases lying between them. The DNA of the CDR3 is TGTGCCAGCAGCCCGTGGGCGGGGGCATCGAACACTGAAGCTTTCTTT. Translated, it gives CASSPWAGASNTEAFF.

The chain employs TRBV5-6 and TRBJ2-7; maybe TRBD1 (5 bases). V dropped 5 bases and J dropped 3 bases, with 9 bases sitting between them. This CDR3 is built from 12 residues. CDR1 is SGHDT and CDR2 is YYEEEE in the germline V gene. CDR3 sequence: CASRKTVYEQYF. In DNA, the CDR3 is TGTGCCAGCAGAAAGACAGTCTACGAGCAGTACTTC. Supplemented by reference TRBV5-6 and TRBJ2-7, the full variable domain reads DAGVTQSPTHLIKTRGQQVTLRCSPKSGHDTVSWYQQALGQGPQFIFQYYEEEERQRGNFPDRFSGHQFPNYSSELNVNALLLGDSALYLCASRKTVYEQYFGPGTRLTVT.

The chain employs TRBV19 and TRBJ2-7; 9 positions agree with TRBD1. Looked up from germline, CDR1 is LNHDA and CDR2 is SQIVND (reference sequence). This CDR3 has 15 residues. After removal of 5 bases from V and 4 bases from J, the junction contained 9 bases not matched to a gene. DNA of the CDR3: TGTGCCAGTAGTCGTACCGGGACAGGGCAGTACGAGCAGTACTTC. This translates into CASSRTGTGQYEQYF.

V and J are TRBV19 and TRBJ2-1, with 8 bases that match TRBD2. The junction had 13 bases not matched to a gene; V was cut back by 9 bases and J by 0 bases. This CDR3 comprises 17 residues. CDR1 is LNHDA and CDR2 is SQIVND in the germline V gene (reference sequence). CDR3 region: CASVDRLGTSSYNEQFF. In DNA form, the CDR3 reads TGTGCCAGCGTCGACCGTTTGGGGACTAGCTCCTACAATGAGCAGTTCTTC.

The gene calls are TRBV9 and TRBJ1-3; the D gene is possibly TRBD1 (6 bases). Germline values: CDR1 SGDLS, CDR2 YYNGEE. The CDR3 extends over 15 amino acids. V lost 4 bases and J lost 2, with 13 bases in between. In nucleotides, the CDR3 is TGTGCCAGCAGCAAGCCGGGGACAACTGGAAACACCATATATTTT. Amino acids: CASSKPGTTGNTIYF.

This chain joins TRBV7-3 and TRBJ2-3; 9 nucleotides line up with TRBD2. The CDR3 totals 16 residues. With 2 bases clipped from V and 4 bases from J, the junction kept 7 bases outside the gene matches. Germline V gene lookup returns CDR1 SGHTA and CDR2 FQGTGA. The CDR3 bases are TGTGCCAGCAGCTTAGGGGGCGGGAGGGGCGCAGATACGCAGTATTTT. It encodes CASSLGGGRGADTQYF.

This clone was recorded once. CDR3 loop: CASSLVQGDQPQHF. CDR3 DNA: TGTGCCAGCAGCTTAGTACAGGGGGACCAGCCCCAGCATTTT. The rearrangement joins TRBV7-8 to TRBJ1-5; 8 bases line up with TRBD1. CDR1 and CDR2 (germline): SGHVS, FQNEAQ. The CDR3 extends over 14 amino acids. After removal of 1 base from V and 7 bases from J, the junction contained 3 bases not matched to a gene.

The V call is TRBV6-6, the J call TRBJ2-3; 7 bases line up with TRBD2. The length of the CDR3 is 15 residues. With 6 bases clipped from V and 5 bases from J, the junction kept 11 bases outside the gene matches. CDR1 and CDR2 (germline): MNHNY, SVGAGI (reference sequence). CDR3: CASRSQAGVVDTQYF. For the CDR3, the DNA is TGTGCCAGCAGATCCCAGGCGGGGGTGGTAGATACGCAGTATTTT.

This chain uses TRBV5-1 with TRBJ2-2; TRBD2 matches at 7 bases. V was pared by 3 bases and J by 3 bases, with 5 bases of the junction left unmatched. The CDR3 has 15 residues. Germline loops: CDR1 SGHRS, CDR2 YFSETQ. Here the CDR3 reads CASSSRGGDTGELFF. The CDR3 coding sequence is TGCGCCAGCAGCTCACGTGGGGGGGACACCGGGGAGCTGTTTTTT.

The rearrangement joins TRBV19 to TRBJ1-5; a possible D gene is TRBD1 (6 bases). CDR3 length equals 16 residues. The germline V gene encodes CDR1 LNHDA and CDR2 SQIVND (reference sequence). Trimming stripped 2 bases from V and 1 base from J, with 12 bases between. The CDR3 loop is CASSIWTVPSNQPQHF. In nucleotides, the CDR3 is TGTGCCAGTAGTATATGGACAGTTCCGAGCAATCAGCCCCAGCATTTT.

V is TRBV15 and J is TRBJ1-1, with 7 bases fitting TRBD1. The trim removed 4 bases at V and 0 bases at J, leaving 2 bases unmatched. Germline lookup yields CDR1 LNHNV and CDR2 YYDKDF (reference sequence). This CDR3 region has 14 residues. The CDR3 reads CATSKDRLNTEAFF. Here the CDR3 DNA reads TGTGCCACCAGCAAGGACAGGCTGAACACTGAAGCTTTCTTT. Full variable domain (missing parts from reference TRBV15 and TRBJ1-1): DAMVIQNPRYQVTQFGKPVTLSCSQTLNHNVMYWYQQKSSQAPKLLFHYYDKDFNNEADTPDNFQSRRPNTSFCFLDIRSPGLGDTAMYLCATSKDRLNTEAFFGQGTRLTVV.

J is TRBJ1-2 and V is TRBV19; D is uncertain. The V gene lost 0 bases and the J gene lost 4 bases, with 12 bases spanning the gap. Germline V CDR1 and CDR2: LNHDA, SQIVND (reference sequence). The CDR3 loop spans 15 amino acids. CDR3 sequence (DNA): TGTGCCAGTAGTATAGATAAGAGAACCCTCTATGGCTACACCTTC. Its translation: CASSIDKRTLYGYTF.

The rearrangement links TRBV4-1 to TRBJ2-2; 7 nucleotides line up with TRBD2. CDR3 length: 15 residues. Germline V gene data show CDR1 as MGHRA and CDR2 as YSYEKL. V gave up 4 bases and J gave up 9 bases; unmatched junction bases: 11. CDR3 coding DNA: TGCGCCAGCAGCCCAGGACTAGAAGGTCGTCGGGAGCTGTTTTTT. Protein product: CASSPGLEGRRELFF.

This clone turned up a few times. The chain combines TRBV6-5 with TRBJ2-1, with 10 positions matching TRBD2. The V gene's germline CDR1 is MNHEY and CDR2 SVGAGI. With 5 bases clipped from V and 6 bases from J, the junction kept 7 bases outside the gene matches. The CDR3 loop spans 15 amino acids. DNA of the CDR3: TGTGCCAGCAGTCCTAGCGGGAGAGGTCTCAATGAGCAGTTCTTC. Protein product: CASSPSGRGLNEQFF.

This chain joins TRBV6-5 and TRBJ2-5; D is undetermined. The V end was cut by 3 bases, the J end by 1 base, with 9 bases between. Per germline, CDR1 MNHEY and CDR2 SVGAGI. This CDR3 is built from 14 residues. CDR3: CASSYSEAQETQYF. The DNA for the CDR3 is TGTGCCAGCAGTTATTCTGAGGCCCAAGAGACCCAGTACTTC.

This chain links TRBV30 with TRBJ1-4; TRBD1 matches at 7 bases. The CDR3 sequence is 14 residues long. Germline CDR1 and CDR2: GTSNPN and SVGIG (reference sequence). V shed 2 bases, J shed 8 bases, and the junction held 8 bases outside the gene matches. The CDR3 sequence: CAWSTNRGQEKLFF. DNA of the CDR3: TGTGCCTGGAGTACAAACAGGGGTCAAGAAAAACTGTTTTTT.

CDR3 region: CASSWGDPAIGEAFF. The CDR3 nucleotides read TGTGCCAGCAGTTGGGGGGACCCGGCGATAGGAGAAGCTTTCTTT. The chain uses TRBV9 and TRBJ1-1, with D maybe TRBD1 (5 bases). The V and J ends lost 5 bases and 8 bases respectively, with 22 bases between them. CDR3 size: 15 residues. Germline V gives CDR1 SGDLS, CDR2 YYNGEE.

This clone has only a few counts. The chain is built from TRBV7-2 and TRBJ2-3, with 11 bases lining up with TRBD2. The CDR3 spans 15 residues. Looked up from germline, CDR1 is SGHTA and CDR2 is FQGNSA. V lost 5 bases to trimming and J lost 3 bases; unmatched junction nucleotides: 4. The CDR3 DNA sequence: TGTGCCAGCAGCAAATGGACTAGCGGGACAGATACGCAGTATTTT. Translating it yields CASSKWTSGTDTQYF.

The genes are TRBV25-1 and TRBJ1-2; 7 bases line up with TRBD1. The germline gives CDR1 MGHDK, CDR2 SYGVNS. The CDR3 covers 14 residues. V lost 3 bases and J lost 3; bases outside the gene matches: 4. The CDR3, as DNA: TGTGCCAGCAGTGAGGGGGACAGCTACTATGGCTACACCTTC. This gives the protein CASSEGDSYYGYTF.

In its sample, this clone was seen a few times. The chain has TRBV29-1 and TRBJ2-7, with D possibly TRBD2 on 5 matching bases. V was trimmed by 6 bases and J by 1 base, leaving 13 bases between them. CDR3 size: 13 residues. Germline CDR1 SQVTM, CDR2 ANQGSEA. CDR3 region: CSVTLRGSYEQYF. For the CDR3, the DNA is TGCAGCGTGACGCTAAGAGGGTCCTACGAGCAGTACTTC.